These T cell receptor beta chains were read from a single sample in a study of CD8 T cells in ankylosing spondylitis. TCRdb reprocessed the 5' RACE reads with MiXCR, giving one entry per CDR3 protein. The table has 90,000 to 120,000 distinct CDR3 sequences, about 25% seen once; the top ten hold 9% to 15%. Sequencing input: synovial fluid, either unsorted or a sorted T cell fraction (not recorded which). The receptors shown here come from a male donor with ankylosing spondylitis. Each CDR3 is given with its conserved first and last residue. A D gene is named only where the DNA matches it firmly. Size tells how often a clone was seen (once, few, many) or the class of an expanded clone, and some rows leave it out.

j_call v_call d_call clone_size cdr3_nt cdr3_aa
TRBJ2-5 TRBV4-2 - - TGTGCCAGCAGCCAAGATCTGGGAGTCGGGACCCAGTACTTC CASSQDLGVGTQYF
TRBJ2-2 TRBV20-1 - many TGCAGTGCTAGTATGGGGGCCGGGGAGCTGTTTTTT CSASMGAGELFF
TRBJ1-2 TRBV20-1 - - TGCAGTGCTAGAGGGGGGAACTATGGCTACACCTTC CSARGGNYGYTF
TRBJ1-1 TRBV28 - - TGTGCCAGCCGTCTACCTCTTTTGAACACTGAAGCTTTCTTT CASRLPLLNTEAFF
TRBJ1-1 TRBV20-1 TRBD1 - TGCAGTGCCGTCGGGGACAGCCGGGTAGCTTTCTTT CSAVGDSRVAFF
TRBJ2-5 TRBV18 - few TGTGCCAGCTCACCACCCGGAAGTGGGACCCAGTACTTC CASSPPGSGTQYF
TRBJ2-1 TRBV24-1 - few TGTGCCACCAGTGATTTAAAGGAGCAGTTCTTC CATSDLKEQFF
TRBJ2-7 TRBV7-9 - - TGTGCCAGCAGCTTAGGGGCAGAGCAGTACTTC CASSLGAEQYF
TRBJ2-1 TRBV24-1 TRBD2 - TGTGCCACCCGGGGGGGGGCCCCGGGACTAGCGGGACTGGATGAGCAGTTCTTC CATRGGAPGLAGLDEQFF
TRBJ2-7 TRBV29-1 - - TGCAGCTATCGGGACGTCTACTACGAGCAGTACTTC CSYRDVYYEQYF
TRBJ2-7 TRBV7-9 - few TGTGCCAGCAGCCCGGTGCGGGGCCCCGAGCAGTACTTC CASSPVRGPEQYF
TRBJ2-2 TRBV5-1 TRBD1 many TGCGCCAGCAGCTTGCAGGGGGCCGGCACCGGGGAGCTGTTTTTT CASSLQGAGTGELFF
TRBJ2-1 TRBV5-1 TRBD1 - TGCGCCAGCAGCGCAAGCGTGTCGGGACAGGGGCACAATGAGCAGTTCTTC CASSASVSGQGHNEQFF
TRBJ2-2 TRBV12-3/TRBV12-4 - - TGTGCCAGCAGTATTAGGGAGACCGGGGAGCTGTTTTTT CASSIRETGELFF
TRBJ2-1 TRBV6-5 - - TGTGCCAGCAGTTACTCCTCTGAGGGGAATGAGCAGTTCTTC CASSYSSEGNEQFF
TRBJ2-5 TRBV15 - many TGTGCCACCAGCAGAACAGGGACTACCCAAGAGACCCAGTACTTC CATSRTGTTQETQYF
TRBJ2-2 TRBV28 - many TGTGCCAGCAGATTCCCGGGACGGACCACCGGGGAGCTGTTTTTT CASRFPGRTTGELFF
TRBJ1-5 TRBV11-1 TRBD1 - TGTGCCAGCAGCAAAGGCATCGGATCCGGACAGGGCCCCAATCAGCCCCAGCATTTT CASSKGIGSGQGPNQPQHF
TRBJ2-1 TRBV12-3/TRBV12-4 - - TGTGCCAGTGATGGGGACGAACACTACAATGAGCAGTTCTTC CASDGDEHYNEQFF
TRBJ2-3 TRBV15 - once TGTGCCACCAGCCTCGGAGGGGGGATCACAGATACGCAGTATTTT CATSLGGGITDTQYF
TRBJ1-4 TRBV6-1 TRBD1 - TGTGCCAGCAGTGAAGGACAGGGTAGAGGTGAAAAACTGTTTTTT CASSEGQGRGEKLFF
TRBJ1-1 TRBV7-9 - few TGTGCCAGCAGCGGAGACAGGTTATCTAACACTGAAGCTTTCTTT CASSGDRLSNTEAFF
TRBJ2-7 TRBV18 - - TGTGCCAGCTCACCACGACAAATTTCCTACGAGCAGTACTTC CASSPRQISYEQYF
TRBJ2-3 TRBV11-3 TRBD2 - TGTGCCAGCAGCTTGGGCGGGAGATCCGCAGATACGCAGTATTTT CASSLGGRSADTQYF
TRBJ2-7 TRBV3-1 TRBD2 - TGTGCCAGCAGCAAGCGGGGTCTTAACGAGCAGTACTTC CASSKRGLNEQYF
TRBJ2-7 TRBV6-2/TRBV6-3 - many TGTGCCAGCAGCCCCGACTGGAGCTCCTACGAGCAGTACTTC CASSPDWSSYEQYF